These T cell receptor beta chains were read from a single sample in a study of cytomegalovirus exposure and HLA in healthy donors. Measured with immunoSEQ multiplex PCR; TCRdb has only the in-frame clones, and not every one. The table shows about 190,000 clones, with about four fifths occurring only once. Sequenced sample: PBMCs. These receptor sequences come from a man aged 30-40 years in good health and CMV-seropositive. Both conserved end residues are part of each CDR3. A D gene is named only where the DNA matches it firmly. Rows may omit the clone size; those that give it use once, few, many or a size class.

d_call,v_call,j_call,clone_size,cdr3_aa,cdr3_nt
-,TRBV7-9,TRBJ2-7,once,CASSSLAGEQYF,TGTGCCAGCAGCTCCCTGGCGGGCGAGCAGTACTTC
TRBD1,TRBV7-9,TRBJ2-7,-,CASSLNARAGQGPYEQYF,TGTGCCAGCAGCTTAAACGCGCGCGCGGGACAGGGACCCTACGAGCAGTACTTC
-,TRBV5-6,TRBJ2-5,-,CASSFIEGETQYF,TGTGCCAGCAGCTTTATTGAGGGAGAGACCCAGTACTTC
TRBD1,TRBV19,TRBJ1-2,once,CASQVTGTGLHGYTF,TGTGCCAGCCAAGTTACCGGGACAGGGCTCCATGGCTACACCTTC
TRBD2,TRBV27,TRBJ2-3,-,CASGFLRASGGTDTQYF,TGTGCCAGCGGTTTCCTCCGGGCTAGCGGGGGCACAGATACGCAGTATTTT
-,TRBV5-1,TRBJ2-5,-,CASTPGFATGGVGETQYF,TGCGCCAGCACCCCCGGTTTCGCAACAGGGGGGGTTGGAGAGACCCAGTACTTC
TRBD1,TRBV5-1,TRBJ1-2,-,CASSPGQTYGYTF,TGCGCCAGCAGCCCGGGACAGACTTATGGCTACACCTTC
-,TRBV9,TRBJ2-1,-,CASSVERNEQFF,TGTGCCAGCAGCGTAGAACGGAATGAGCAGTTCTTC
TRBD2,TRBV4-3,TRBJ2-7,-,CASSQALAGGYEQYF,TGCGCCAGCAGCCAAGCTCTAGCGGGGGGCTACGAGCAGTACTTC
-,TRBV4-3,TRBJ1-1,-,CASSQTGRDYTEAFF,TGCGCCAGCAGCCAAACGGGGAGGGACTACACTGAAGCTTTCTTT
TRBD2,TRBV6-6,TRBJ2-1,-,CASSLPRAGVDNEQFF,TGTGCCAGCAGCCTACCTCGGGCGGGGGTGGACAATGAGCAGTTCTTC
-,TRBV11-2,TRBJ2-5,-,CASSRDFGETQYF,TGTGCCAGCAGCCGGGACTTCGGAGAGACCCAGTACTTC
TRBD1,TRBV6-5,TRBJ2-5,-,CASSYSTGQGGETQYF,TGTGCCAGCAGTTACTCGACCGGACAGGGTGGAGAGACCCAGTACTTC
TRBD1,TRBV7-2,TRBJ2-7,-,CASSSRTGQYYEQYF,TGTGCCAGCAGCTCCCGGACAGGGCAGTACTACGAGCAGTACTTC
TRBD2,TRBV4-2,TRBJ2-7,-,CASSQDTSGRSYEQYF,TGTGCCAGCAGCCAAGATACTAGCGGGCGATCCTACGAGCAGTACTTC
-,TRBV5-5,TRBJ2-6,once,CASSLATRQSVISGANVLTF,TGTGCCAGCAGCTTGGCCACTCGACAGAGCGTGATCTCTGGGGCCAACGTCCTGACTTTC
-,TRBV5-6,TRBJ1-1,-,CASSLGGLSAFF,TGTGCCAGCAGCTTGGGGGGACTCTCAGCTTTCTTT
-,TRBV5-1,TRBJ2-4,-,CASSGGQSLAKNIQYF,TGCGCCAGCAGCGGAGGACAGTCGCTGGCCAAAAACATTCAGTACTTC
-,TRBV2,TRBJ2-2,few,CASSEYGELFF,TGTGCCAGCAGTGAGTACGGGGAGCTGTTTTTT
TRBD1,TRBV7-9,TRBJ1-2,-,CASSLGQGYGYTF,TGTGCCAGCAGTCTGGGACAGGGCTATGGCTACACCTTC
-,TRBV2,TRBJ2-3,-,CAGDFRRSDTQYF,TGTGCCGGGGACTTCAGAAGGTCAGATACGCAGTATTTT
-,TRBV7-2,TRBJ2-1,-,CASSTGSRNEQLF,TGTGCCAGCAGCACGGGGTCTCGCAATGAGCAGCTCTTC
TRBD2,TRBV7-9,TRBJ2-1,-,CASSQRTSGRKDEQFF,TGTGCCAGCAGCCAACGGACTAGCGGGAGGAAGGATGAGCAGTTCTTC
-,TRBV10-3,TRBJ2-7,-,CAISERAGARWNEQYF,TGTGCCATCAGTGAACGGGCAGGGGCTCGGTGGAACGAGCAGTACTTC
-,TRBV19,TRBJ1-5,few,CASSMRVNQPQHF,TGTGCCAGTAGTATGAGGGTAAATCAGCCCCAGCATTTT
TRBD2,TRBV10-3,TRBJ2-3,-,CATTSGSTDTQYF,TGTGCCACCACTAGCGGTAGCACAGATACGCAGTATTTT
-,TRBV7-2,TRBJ2-1,-,CASSFSADNEQFF,TGTGCCAGCAGCTTTTCAGCGGACAATGAGCAGTTCTTC
TRBD1,TRBV7-8,TRBJ2-7,-,CASSPGQRAYEQYF,TGTGCCAGCAGCCCGGGACAGCGAGCCTACGAGCAGTACTTC
-,TRBV6-5,TRBJ2-7,-,CASSYKGDTYEQYF,TGTGCCAGCAGTTATAAAGGGGACACCTACGAGCAGTACTTC
TRBD1,TRBV9,TRBJ1-3,-,CASSVGFPGGRTGNTIYF,TGTGCCAGCAGCGTAGGATTTCCAGGGGGAAGGACTGGAAACACCATATATTTT
TRBD1,TRBV4-2,TRBJ1-2,-,CASSQGRTGRTDGYTF,TGTGCCAGCAGCCAAGGGAGGACAGGGAGGACGGATGGCTACACCTTC
-,TRBV7-3,TRBJ1-1,-,CASSPGVVGTEAFF,TGTGCCAGCAGCCCGGGGGTAGTTGGGACTGAAGCTTTCTTT
-,TRBV6-5,TRBJ2-2,once,CASSYSGRELFF,TGTGCCAGCAGTTACAGCGGGCGGGAGCTGTTTTTT
TRBD2,TRBV14,TRBJ2-3,-,CASSQGTSSSTDTQYF,TGTGCCAGCAGCCAAGGGACTAGCAGTAGCACAGATACGCAGTATTTT
TRBD1,TRBV7-7,TRBJ1-3,-,CASSLGQGGNTIYF,TGTGCTAGCAGCTTGGGACAGGGGGGAAACACCATATATTTT
TRBD1,TRBV18,TRBJ1-1,-,CASSPGAGGATEAFF,TGTGCCAGCTCACCGGGGGCAGGGGGCGCAACTGAAGCTTTCTTT
-,TRBV4-3,TRBJ1-6,-,CASSQSQGGTYNSPLHF,TGCGCCAGCAGCCAATCACAAGGGGGAACCTATAATTCACCCCTCCACTTT
-,TRBV5-6,TRBJ2-2,-,CASKRQGPGELFF,TGTGCCAGCAAAAGGCAGGGCCCCGGGGAGCTGTTTTTT
-,TRBV7-9,TRBJ1-4,-,CASSPGRANEKLFF,TGTGCCAGCAGCCCGGGTCGGGCTAATGAAAAACTGTTTTTT
-,TRBV7-2,TRBJ1-5,-,CASSRYDRIGSNQPQHF,TGTGCCAGCAGCCGATATGACAGGATCGGGAGCAATCAGCCCCAGCATTTT
TRBD2,TRBV5-4,TRBJ2-2,once,CASSPLAGVSNTGELFF,TGTGCCAGCAGTCCCCTAGCGGGAGTCTCGAACACCGGGGAGCTGTTTTTT
TRBD1,TRBV11-2,TRBJ2-1,-,CASSRLTGTGAYNEQFF,TGTGCCAGCAGCCGCCTGACAGGGACAGGCGCCTACAATGAGCAGTTCTTC